These T cell receptor beta chains were read from a single sample in a study of response to subunit inactivated influenza vaccine. TCRdb passed the RT-PCR reads through MiXCR, listing each CDR3 protein once. The table shows some 850,000 distinct CDR3 sequences, with around 20% occurring only once. The source was PBMCs from blood, collected less than 6 days after vaccination. All receptors come from a man aged 45-65 years who received an inactivated influenza vaccine. Both conserved end residues are part of each CDR3. D genes are given only for firm matches. Clone size appears in some rows only: once, few, many, or a class for an expanded clone.

clone_size,v_call,d_call,j_call,cdr3_nt,cdr3_aa
few,TRBV6-5,NA,TRBJ1-6,TGTGCCAGCAGTTACTCGCACAGTACAAGCTCCTATAATTCACCCCTCCACTTT,CASSYSHSTSSYNSPLHF
few,TRBV15,TRBD2,TRBJ2-5,TGTGCCACCAGCAAGACTAGCGGGAGCCAAGAGACCCAGTACTTC,CATSKTSGSQETQYF
few,TRBV5-4,TRBD2,TRBJ2-3,TGTGCCAGCAGCTCCCGGCGGGGACTAGCGGGGGGCAGCACAGATACGCAGTATTTT,CASSSRRGLAGGSTDTQYF
NA,TRBV11-2,NA,TRBJ2-2,TGTGCCATCTTCGGCACCGGGGAGCTGTTTTTT,CAIFGTGELFF
few,TRBV6-2/TRBV6-3,NA,TRBJ1-5,TGTGCCAGCAAAGACAGTCTTTCGAATCAGCCCCAGCATTTT,CASKDSLSNQPQHF
few,TRBV12-3/TRBV12-4,NA,TRBJ1-4,TGTGCCAGCAGTACCTGGGCTGGGGAAAAACTGTTTTTT,CASSTWAGEKLFF
few,TRBV5-1,TRBD2,TRBJ2-1,TGCGCCAGCAGCAAGACTAGCGGGGGGCCCCGGCAGTTCTTC,CASSKTSGGPRQFF
NA,TRBV15,NA,TRBJ1-3,TGTGCCACCAGCAAAATTCAGGGGAGCGGGGACACCATATATTTT,CATSKIQGSGDTIYF
few,TRBV7-2,TRBD1,TRBJ1-5,TGTGCCAGCAGCTTAGTAGGGGGCGGTCAGCCCCAGCATTTT,CASSLVGGGQPQHF
NA,TRBV29-1,NA,TRBJ2-7,TGCAGCGGAAAGACCAGCTACGAGCAGTACTTC,CSGKTSYEQYF
NA,TRBV6-1,TRBD2,TRBJ2-5,TGTGCCAGCAGCCCAATGGCGGGGGGCCGGGAGACCCAGTACTTC,CASSPMAGGRETQYF
NA,TRBV21-1,NA,TRBJ1-1,TGTGCCAACGTATTCAAACAGGGGGAAGTGAACACTGAAGCTTTCTTT,CANVFKQGEVNTEAFF
NA,TRBV23-1,TRBD2,TRBJ2-1,TGCGCCAGCAGTCACCGCGGACTAGCGGGAGGGAATGAGCAGTTCTTC,CASSHRGLAGGNEQFF
few,TRBV7-3,TRBD1,TRBJ2-4,TGTGCCAGCAGCTTGGACAGGGAGGACATTCAGTACTTC,CASSLDREDIQYF
few,TRBV28,NA,TRBJ2-4,TGTGCCAGCAGCGCGACTAACATTCAGTACTTC,CASSATNIQYF
few,TRBV18,NA,TRBJ2-7,TGTGCCAGCTCACCAAAGGTCCCCAGCTACGAGCAGTACTTC,CASSPKVPSYEQYF
NA,TRBV25-1,NA,TRBJ1-1,TGTGCCAGCAGTGAGAACAGGGTGGGCACTGAAGCTTTCTTT,CASSENRVGTEAFF
few,TRBV15,NA,TRBJ1-4,TGTGCCACCAGCACCCCAGGGGAGATTAATGAAAAACTGTTTTTT,CATSTPGEINEKLFF
few,TRBV7-9,TRBD2,TRBJ2-3,TGTGCCAGCAGCTTACTGCGGGGGAACCAAGATACGCAGTATTTT,CASSLLRGNQDTQYF
few,TRBV4-2,TRBD2,TRBJ2-1,TGTGCCAGCAGCCTCTTCTCGGGCGGGGGTTCCAATGAGCAGTTCTTC,CASSLFSGGGSNEQFF
many,TRBV9,NA,TRBJ2-3,TGTGCCAGCAGCGTAAGCAGCACAGATACGCAGTATTTT,CASSVSSTDTQYF
NA,TRBV20-1,NA,TRBJ2-7,TGCAGTGCTAGAGAGGGGTCCCTCTACGAGCAGTACTTC,CSAREGSLYEQYF
few,TRBV7-7,TRBD1,TRBJ2-7,TGTGCTAGCAGGCCCCTGGACAGGGGTTCCTACGAGCAGTACTTC,CASRPLDRGSYEQYF
few,TRBV10-3,NA,TRBJ1-2,TGTGCCATCAGTGAGTCAGTTTTCAGGGATCCTGGCTATGGCTACACCTTC,CAISESVFRDPGYGYTF
NA,TRBV9,NA,TRBJ1-1,TGTGCCAGCAGCGTAGTCCCGGGGGGCACTGAAGCTTTCTTT,CASSVVPGGTEAFF
NA,TRBV10-3,TRBD2,TRBJ2-3,TGTGCCATCAGTGAGGCTAGCGGGGCCCGAGAATCCAGCACAGATACGCAGTATTTT,CAISEASGARESSTDTQYF
few,TRBV7-9,NA,TRBJ2-7,TGTGCCAGCAGCCCCCCTTCGGCCGAGGGATACGAGCAGTACTTC,CASSPPSAEGYEQYF
NA,TRBV10-2,NA,TRBJ2-3,TGCGCCAGCACCGTGGGGGCAGGCAAAGATACGCAGTATTTT,CASTVGAGKDTQYF
many,TRBV20-1,TRBD1,TRBJ2-1,TGCAGTGCCCAGACAGGGCGAGGCAATGAGCAGTTCTTC,CSAQTGRGNEQFF
few,TRBV7-9,NA,TRBJ2-3,TGTGCCAGCAGCTTAGCGGTCAGATTCTCCACAGATACGCAGTATTTT,CASSLAVRFSTDTQYF
few,TRBV20-1,TRBD2,TRBJ2-3,TGCAGTGCTAGAAGAAGCGGGGGCCCCGTGGATACGCAGTATTTT,CSARRSGGPVDTQYF
NA,TRBV4-1,TRBD2,TRBJ2-3,TGCGCCAGCAGCTCCTCGACTAGCGGGAACACCCGGTATTTT,CASSSSTSGNTRYF
NA,TRBV29-1,TRBD1,TRBJ2-1,TGCAGCGTCCAACCGATCGAGGGGGCGGGCAATGAGCAGTTCTTC,CSVQPIEGAGNEQFF
few,TRBV12-3/TRBV12-4,NA,TRBJ2-3,TGTGCCAGCAGTTTAAACGTAGCGCGGGATACGCAGTATTTT,CASSLNVARDTQYF
many,TRBV12-3/TRBV12-4,TRBD1,TRBJ2-3,TGTGCCAGCAGCCTAGGGGACAGTACAGATACGCAGTATTTT,CASSLGDSTDTQYF
few,TRBV5-1,TRBD1,TRBJ2-5,TGCGCCAGCAGCTTGGACGGGACAGCGATGGAGACCCAGTACTTC,CASSLDGTAMETQYF
few,TRBV5-4,NA,TRBJ1-2,TGTGCCAGCAGCTTGGACAGTATGAACTATGGCTACACCTTC,CASSLDSMNYGYTF
NA,TRBV5-6,TRBD1,TRBJ2-2,TGTGCCAGCAGCTTGGTTGGGACAGGGTTAAGAAATCCGAACACCGGGGAGCTGTTTTTT,CASSLVGTGLRNPNTGELFF